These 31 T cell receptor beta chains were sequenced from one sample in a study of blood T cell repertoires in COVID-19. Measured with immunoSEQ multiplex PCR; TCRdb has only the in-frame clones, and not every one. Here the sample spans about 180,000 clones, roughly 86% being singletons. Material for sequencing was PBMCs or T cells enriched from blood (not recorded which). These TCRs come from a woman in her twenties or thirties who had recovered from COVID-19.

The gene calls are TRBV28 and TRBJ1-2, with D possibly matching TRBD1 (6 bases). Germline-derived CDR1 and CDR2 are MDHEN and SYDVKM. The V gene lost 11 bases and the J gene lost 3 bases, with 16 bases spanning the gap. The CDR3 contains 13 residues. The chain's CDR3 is CAGRQVGDYGYTF. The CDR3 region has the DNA TGTGCCGGCCGACAGGTTGGAGACTATGGCTACACCTTC.

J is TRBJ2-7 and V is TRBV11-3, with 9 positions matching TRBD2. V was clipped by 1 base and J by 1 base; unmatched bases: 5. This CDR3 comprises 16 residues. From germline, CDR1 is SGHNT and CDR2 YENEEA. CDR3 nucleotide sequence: TGTGCCAGCAGCTTAGGGCTAGCGGGGATTTCCTACGAGCAGTACTTC. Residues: CASSLGLAGISYEQYF.

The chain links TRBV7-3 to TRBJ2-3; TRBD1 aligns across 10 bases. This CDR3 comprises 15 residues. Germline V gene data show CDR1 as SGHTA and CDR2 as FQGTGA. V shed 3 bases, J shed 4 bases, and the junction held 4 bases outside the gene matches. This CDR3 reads CASSFTGQGSDTQYF. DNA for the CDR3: TGTGCCAGCAGCTTTACGGGACAGGGGTCAGATACGCAGTATTTT.

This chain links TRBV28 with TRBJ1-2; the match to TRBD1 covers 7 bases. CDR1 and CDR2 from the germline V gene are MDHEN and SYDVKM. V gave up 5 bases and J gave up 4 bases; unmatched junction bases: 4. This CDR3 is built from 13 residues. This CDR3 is CASSPTGTYGYTF. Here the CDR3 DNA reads TGTGCCAGCAGTCCGACAGGGACCTATGGCTACACCTTC.

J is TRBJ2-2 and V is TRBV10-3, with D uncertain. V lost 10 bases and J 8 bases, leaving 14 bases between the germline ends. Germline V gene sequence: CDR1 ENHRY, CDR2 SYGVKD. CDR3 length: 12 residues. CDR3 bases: TGTGCCACCTCTCCTCGTAAAGGGGAGCTGTTTTTT. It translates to CATSPRKGELFF.

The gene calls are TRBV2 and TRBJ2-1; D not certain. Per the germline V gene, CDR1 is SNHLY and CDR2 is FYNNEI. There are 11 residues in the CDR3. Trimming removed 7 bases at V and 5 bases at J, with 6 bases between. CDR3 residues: CASISDNEQFF. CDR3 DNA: TGTGCCAGCATTTCAGACAATGAGCAGTTCTTC.

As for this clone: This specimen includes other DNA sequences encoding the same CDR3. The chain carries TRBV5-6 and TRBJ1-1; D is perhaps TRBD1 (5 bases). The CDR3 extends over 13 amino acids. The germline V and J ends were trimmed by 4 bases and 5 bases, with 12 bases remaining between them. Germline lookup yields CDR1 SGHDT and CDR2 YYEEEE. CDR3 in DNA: TGTGCCAGCAGCCTAGGTGGGGGGACTGAAGCTTTCTTT. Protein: CASSLGGGTEAFF.

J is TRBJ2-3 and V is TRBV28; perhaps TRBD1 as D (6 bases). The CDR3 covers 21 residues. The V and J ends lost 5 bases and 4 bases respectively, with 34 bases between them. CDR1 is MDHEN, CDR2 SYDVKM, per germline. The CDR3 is CASSPIWGLIRISGDPDTQYF. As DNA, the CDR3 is TGTGCCAGCAGTCCTATCTGGGGGCTAATCAGGATATCAGGGGACCCAGATACGCAGTATTTT.

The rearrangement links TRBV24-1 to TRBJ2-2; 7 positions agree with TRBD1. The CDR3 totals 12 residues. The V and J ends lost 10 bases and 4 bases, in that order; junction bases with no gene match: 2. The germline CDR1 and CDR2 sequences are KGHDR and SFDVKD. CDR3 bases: TGTGCCACGGGACAGTCCACCGGGGAGCTGTTTTTT. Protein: CATGQSTGELFF.

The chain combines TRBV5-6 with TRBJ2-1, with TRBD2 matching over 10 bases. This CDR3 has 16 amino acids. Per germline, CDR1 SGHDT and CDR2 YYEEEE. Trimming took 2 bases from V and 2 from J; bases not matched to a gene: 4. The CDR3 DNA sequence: TGTGCCAGCAGCTTTAGTACTAGCGGGGCCTACAATGAGCAGTTCTTC. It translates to CASSFSTSGAYNEQFF.

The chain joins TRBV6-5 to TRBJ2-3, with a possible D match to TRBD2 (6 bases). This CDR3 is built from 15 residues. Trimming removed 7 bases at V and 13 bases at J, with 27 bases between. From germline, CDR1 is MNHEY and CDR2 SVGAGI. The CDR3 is CASTGGGTAALYEYF. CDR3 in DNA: TGTGCCAGCACTGGAGGCGGGACGGCTGCTTTATACGAGTATTTT.

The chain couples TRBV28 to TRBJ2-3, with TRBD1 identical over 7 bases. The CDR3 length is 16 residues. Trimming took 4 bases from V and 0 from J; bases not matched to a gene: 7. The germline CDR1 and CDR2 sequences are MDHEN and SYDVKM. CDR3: CASSSQGWGSTDTQYF. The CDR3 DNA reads TGTGCCAGCAGTTCACAGGGGTGGGGTAGCACAGATACGCAGTATTTT.

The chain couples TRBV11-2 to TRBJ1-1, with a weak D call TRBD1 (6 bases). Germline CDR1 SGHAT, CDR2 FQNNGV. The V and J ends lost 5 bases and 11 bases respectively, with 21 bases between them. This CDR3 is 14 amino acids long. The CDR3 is CASSPTGGGYGAFF. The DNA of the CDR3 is TGTGCCAGCAGCCCTACTGGGGGGGGCTATGGGGCTTTCTTT.

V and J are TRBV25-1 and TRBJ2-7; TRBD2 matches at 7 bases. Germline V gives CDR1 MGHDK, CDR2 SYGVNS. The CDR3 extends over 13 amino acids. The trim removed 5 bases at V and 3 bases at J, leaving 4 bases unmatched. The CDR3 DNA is TGTGCCAGCAGTTGGCGGGAGAACTACGAGCAGTACTTC. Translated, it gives CASSWRENYEQYF.

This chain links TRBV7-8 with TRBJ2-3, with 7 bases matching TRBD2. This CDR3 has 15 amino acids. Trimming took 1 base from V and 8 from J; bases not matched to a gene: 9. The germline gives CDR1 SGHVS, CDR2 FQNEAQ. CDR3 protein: CASSLGTPGRGTQYF. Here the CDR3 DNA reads TGTGCCAGCAGCTTAGGGACTCCAGGGAGGGGTACGCAGTATTTT.

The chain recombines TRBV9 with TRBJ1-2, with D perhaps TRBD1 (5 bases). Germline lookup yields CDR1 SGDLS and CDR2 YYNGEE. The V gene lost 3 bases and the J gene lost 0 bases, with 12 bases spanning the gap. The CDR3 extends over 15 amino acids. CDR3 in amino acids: CASSALGEANYGYTF. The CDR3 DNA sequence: TGTGCCAGCAGCGCCCTAGGGGAAGCTAACTATGGCTACACCTTC.

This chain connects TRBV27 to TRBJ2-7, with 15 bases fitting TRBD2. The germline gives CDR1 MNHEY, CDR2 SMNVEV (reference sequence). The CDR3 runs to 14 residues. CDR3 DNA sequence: TGTGCGGCTGGACTAGCGGGAGGGCCCCTCGAGCAGTACTTC. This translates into CAAGLAGGPLEQYF.

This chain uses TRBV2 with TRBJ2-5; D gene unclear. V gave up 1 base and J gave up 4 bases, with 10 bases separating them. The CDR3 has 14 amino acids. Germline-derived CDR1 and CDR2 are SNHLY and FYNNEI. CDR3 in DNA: TGTGCCAGCAGTGAAGATGGGCCTGGAGAGACCCAGTACTTC. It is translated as CASSEDGPGETQYF.

CDR3: CASSQGPGTSKTGELFF. CDR3 nucleotides: TGCGCCAGCAGCCAGGGCCCCGGGACTAGCAAGACCGGGGAGCTGTTTTTT. V usage is TRBV4-1 and J usage is TRBJ2-2; TRBD2 matches 9 bases. This CDR3 has 17 residues. Germline V gene sequence: CDR1 MGHRA, CDR2 YSYEKL. Trimming removed 3 bases from V and 5 bases from J; junction bases left unmatched: 10.

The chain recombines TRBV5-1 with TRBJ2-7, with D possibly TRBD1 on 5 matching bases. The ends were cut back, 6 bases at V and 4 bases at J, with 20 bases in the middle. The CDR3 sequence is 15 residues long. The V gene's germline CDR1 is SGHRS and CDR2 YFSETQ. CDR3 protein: CASKTQGSPSYEQYF. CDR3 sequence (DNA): TGCGCCAGCAAAACGCAGGGTTCCCCTTCGTACGAGCAGTACTTC.

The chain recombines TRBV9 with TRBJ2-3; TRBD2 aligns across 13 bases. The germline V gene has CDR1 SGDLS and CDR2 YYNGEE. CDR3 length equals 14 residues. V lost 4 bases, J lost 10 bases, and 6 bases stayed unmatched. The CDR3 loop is CASSLGLAGAPQYF. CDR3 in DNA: TGTGCCAGCAGCCTCGGACTAGCGGGAGCCCCGCAGTATTTT.

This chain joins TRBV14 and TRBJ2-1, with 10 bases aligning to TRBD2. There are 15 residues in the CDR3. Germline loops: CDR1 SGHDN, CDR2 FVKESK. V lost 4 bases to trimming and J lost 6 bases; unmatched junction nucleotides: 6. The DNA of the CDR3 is TGTGCCAGCAGCCCTAGCGGGAGAGGGGGCAATGAGCAGTTCTTC. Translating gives CASSPSGRGGNEQFF.

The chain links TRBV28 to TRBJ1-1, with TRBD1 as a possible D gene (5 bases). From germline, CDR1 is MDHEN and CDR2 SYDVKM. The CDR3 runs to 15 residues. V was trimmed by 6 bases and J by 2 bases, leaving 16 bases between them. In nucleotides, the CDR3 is TGTGCCAGCAGGGGGAGGGACGGGAGAAACACTGAAGCTTTCTTT. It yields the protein CASRGRDGRNTEAFF.

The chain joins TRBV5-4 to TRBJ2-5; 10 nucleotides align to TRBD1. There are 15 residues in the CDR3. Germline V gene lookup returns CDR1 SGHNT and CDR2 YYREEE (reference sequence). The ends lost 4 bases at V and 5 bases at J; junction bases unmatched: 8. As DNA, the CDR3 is TGTGCCAGCAGCCGGGGACCGGGACAGGGGGAGACCCAGTACTTC. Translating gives CASSRGPGQGETQYF.

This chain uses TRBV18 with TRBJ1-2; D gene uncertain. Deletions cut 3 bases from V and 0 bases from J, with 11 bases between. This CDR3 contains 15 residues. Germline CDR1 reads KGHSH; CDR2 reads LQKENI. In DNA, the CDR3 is TGTGCCAGCTCACCCTCGGCGGGAGCTAACTATGGCTACACCTTC. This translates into CASSPSAGANYGYTF.

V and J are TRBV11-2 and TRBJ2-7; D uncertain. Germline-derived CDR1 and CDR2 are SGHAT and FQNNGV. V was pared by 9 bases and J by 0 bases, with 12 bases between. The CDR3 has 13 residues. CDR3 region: CASTRAISYEQYF. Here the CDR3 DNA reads TGTGCCAGTACGAGAGCCATCTCCTACGAGCAGTACTTC.

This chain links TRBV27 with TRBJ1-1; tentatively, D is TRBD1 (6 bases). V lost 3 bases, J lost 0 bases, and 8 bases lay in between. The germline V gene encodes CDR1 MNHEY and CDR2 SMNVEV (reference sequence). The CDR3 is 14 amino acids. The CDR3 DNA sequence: TGTGCCAGCAGTTTCAGGGGCCTGAACACTGAAGCTTTCTTT. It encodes CASSFRGLNTEAFF.

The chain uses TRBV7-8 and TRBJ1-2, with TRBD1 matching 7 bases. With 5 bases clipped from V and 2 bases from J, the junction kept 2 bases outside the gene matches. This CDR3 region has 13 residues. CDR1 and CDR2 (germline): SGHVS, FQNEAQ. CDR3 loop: CASSPDRNYGYTF. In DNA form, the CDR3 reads TGTGCCAGCAGCCCGGACAGGAACTATGGCTACACCTTC.

In DNA, the CDR3 is TGTGCCAGCAGTGTAGGGACTAGCGGGACCTACGAGCAGTACTTC. It codes for CASSVGTSGTYEQYF. The genes are TRBV27 and TRBJ2-7, with 13 bases identical to TRBD2. Germline trimming cut 5 bases from V and 2 bases from J; bases unmatched to any gene: 3. Germline V CDR1 and CDR2: MNHEY, SMNVEV (reference sequence). This CDR3 is 15 amino acids long.

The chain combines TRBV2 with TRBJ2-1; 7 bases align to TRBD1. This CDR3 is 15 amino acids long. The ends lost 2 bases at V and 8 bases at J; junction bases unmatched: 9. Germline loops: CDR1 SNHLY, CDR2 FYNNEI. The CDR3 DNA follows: TGTGCCAGCAGTGAAACCTTGACAGGGATCGATGAGCAGTTCTTC. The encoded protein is CASSETLTGIDEQFF.

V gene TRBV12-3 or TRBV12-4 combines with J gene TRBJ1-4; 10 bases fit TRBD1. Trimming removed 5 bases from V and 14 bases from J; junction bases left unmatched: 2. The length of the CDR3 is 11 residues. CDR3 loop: CASSGTGDLFF. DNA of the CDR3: TGTGCCAGCAGTGGGACAGGGGATCTGTTTTTT.